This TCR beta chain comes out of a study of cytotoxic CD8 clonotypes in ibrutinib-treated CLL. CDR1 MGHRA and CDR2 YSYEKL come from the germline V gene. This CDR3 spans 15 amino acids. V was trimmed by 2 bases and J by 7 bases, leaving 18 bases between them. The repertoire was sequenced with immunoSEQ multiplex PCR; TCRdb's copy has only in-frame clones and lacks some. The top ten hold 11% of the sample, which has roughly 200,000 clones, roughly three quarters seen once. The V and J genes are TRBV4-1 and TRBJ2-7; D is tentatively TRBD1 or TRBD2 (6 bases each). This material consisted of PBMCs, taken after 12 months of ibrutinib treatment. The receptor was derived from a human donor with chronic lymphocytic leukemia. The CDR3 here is CASSQRGERRSEQYF. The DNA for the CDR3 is TGCGCCAGCAGCCAAAGGGGGGAGCGAAGATCGGAGCAGTACTTC.